Presented here are 11 T cell receptor beta chains from one specimen sequenced in a study of shared T cell receptors in the human thymus. Using immunoSEQ multiplex PCR, the repertoire was profiled, and TCRdb retains in-frame clones only, with some absent. The sample includes some 660,000 clones, approximately 87% of them seen just once. These data were also filed under a second study, of human thymus T cells.

Material: thymocytes. The receptors stem from a boy in the first two years of life with a congenital heart defect.

About this clone: The germline gene is not matched at one end of the junction; a read error may be the cause. The chain uses TRBV4-3 and TRBJ1-1; TRBD1 aligns across 10 bases. Germline V CDR1 and CDR2: LGHNA, YSLEER. This CDR3 is 18 amino acids long. Here the CDR3 DNA reads TGCGCCAGCAGCCAAGGTCCGAACCCGGGACAGGGGAACGCTGAAGCTTTCTTT. This gives the protein CASSQGPNPGQGNAEAFF.

Worth noting for this clone: Sequence at one end of the junction differs from germline and may be a read error. The rearrangement links TRBV5-4 to TRBJ2-1; 10 bases are a match to TRBD2. This CDR3 region has 17 residues. The V gene's germline CDR1 is SGHNT and CDR2 YYREEE (reference sequence). CDR3 amino acids: CASSSLEPSGRASESVF. The DNA of the CDR3 is TGTGCCAGCAGCTCACTCGAGCCGAGCGGGAGGGCCTCGGAATCTGTCTTC. Variable domain in full (rest from reference TRBV5-4 and TRBJ2-1): ETGVTQSPTHLIKTRGQQVTLRCSSQSGHNTVSWYQQALGQGPQFIFQYYREEENGRGNFPPRFSGLQFPNYSSELNVNALELDDSALYLCASSSLEPSGRASESVFGPGTRLTVL.

The V call is TRBV7-9, the J call TRBJ2-4; D may be TRBD2 (6 bases). Germline CDR1 and CDR2: SEHNR and FQNEAQ (reference sequence). The CDR3 totals 13 residues. V was shortened by 5 bases and J by 11 bases, with 16 bases between the two germline ends. Here the CDR3 DNA reads TGTGCCAGCAGCCGGAGGAGGGGTCTAGTTCAGTACTTC. Its protein product is CASSRRRGLVQYF.

CDR3 sequence: CAWSSPLAGDGNEQFF. As DNA, the CDR3 is TGTGCCTGGAGTTCACCTCTAGCGGGAGATGGTAATGAGCAGTTCTTC. The chain carries TRBV30 and TRBJ2-1; TRBD2 matches 10 bases. The germline gives CDR1 GTSNPN, CDR2 SVGIG (reference sequence). V lost 2 bases, J lost 7 bases, and 11 bases stayed unmatched. The CDR3 spans 16 residues.

The chain uses TRBV27 and TRBJ2-3; possibly TRBD1 for D (6 bases). Trimming pared 8 bases from V and 3 bases from J, leaving 21 bases between. The CDR3 is 16 amino acids. Germline CDR1 is MNHEY and CDR2 is SMNVEV (reference sequence). The CDR3 here is CASRRTAEMGTDTQYF. The CDR3 nucleotides are TGTGCCAGCCGAAGGACAGCTGAAATGGGTACAGATACGCAGTATTTT.

This clone was seen more than once but under ten times. This sequence joins TRBV28 and TRBJ2-7; 8 bases are shared with TRBD1. There are 14 residues in the CDR3. V trimming: 2 bases; J trimming: 3 bases; junction bases outside the gene matches: 3. The germline gives CDR1 MDHEN, CDR2 SYDVKM. The CDR3 DNA follows: TGTGCCAGCAGTTTAGAGGACAGGGTCTACGAGCAGTACTTC. Its protein is CASSLEDRVYEQYF.

On this clone itself: An end of the junction differs from the germline gene, which may be a read error. The chain joins TRBV12-5 to TRBJ2-7; the match to TRBD2 covers 7 bases. The germline V gene encodes CDR1 LGHNT and CDR2 FRNRAP. CDR3 length equals 16 residues. CDR3 coding DNA: TGTGCTAGTGGCTTGGGGCGGGGGAGGAGCTCCTACGAGCAGTACTTC. Translating gives CASGLGRGRSSYEQYF.

This clone has only a few counts. The rearrangement joins TRBV5-6 to TRBJ2-7; tentative D call: TRBD1 (6 bases). Germline CDR1 reads SGHDT; CDR2 reads YYEEEE. Deletions cut 4 bases from V and 5 bases from J, with 19 bases between. The CDR3 has 15 residues. The CDR3 loop reads CASSPAPDRRDEQYF. In nucleotides, the CDR3 is TGTGCCAGCAGCCCCGCCCCGGACAGACGGGACGAGCAGTACTTC. Using reference TRBV5-6 and TRBJ2-7 for the parts outside the CDR3, the full variable domain is DAGVTQSPTHLIKTRGQQVTLRCSPKSGHDTVSWYQQALGQGPQFIFQYYEEEERQRGNFPDRFSGHQFPNYSSELNVNALLLGDSALYLCASSPAPDRRDEQYFGPGTRLTVT.

The chain couples TRBV19 to TRBJ1-1; D not certain. Trimming removed 7 bases from V and 0 bases from J, with 15 bases in between. There are 15 residues in the CDR3. Germline loops: CDR1 LNHDA, CDR2 SQIVND (reference sequence). The CDR3 region has the DNA TGTGCCAGTAACTGGGCTAAACCCATGAACACTGAAGCTTTCTTT. Translating gives CASNWAKPMNTEAFF.

The rearrangement uses TRBV7-9 and TRBJ1-2; 7 bases line up with TRBD1. CDR1 and CDR2 from the germline V gene are SEHNR and FQNEAQ (reference sequence). The CDR3 is made up of 19 amino acids. V dropped 4 bases and J dropped 2; count of bases not matched to a gene: 19. The CDR3, as DNA: TGTGCCAGCAGCTCAGAGACAGGGCCTTTCCCGGATCCAAACTATGGCTACACCTTC. As protein: CASSSETGPFPDPNYGYTF.

The genes are TRBV4-1 and TRBJ1-2; tentatively, D is TRBD1 (6 bases). Germline V gives CDR1 MGHRA, CDR2 YSYEKL. The CDR3 loop spans 14 amino acids. Trimming shortened V by 0 bases and J by 2 bases, and 7 bases separated the two germline ends. The CDR3 region is CASSQEGGNYGYTF. CDR3 in DNA: TGCGCCAGCAGCCAAGAAGGGGGAAACTATGGCTACACCTTC.